What follows describes a single TCR beta chain. The sample comes from a study of shared clonotypes between healthy human individuals. Measured with immunoSEQ multiplex PCR; TCRdb has only the in-frame clones, and not every one. The sample records about 96,000 clones, roughly 45% being singletons. Germline trimming cut 4 bases from V and 5 bases from J; bases unmatched to any gene: 9. The germline gives CDR1 MNHNS, CDR2 SASEGT. The CDR3 contains 16 residues. V is TRBV6-1 and J is TRBJ2-7; 12 bases match TRBD1. Sequencing was done on a sample of PBMCs. The sequence was obtained from a woman aged 40 to 50 in good health. Some clones in this sample may be carry-over from other donors' samples. The CDR3 region has the DNA TGTGCCAGCAGTGGGGGTATGGGACAGGGGGCCGACGAGCAGTACTTC. This codes for CASSGGMGQGADEQYF.